Listed below are T cell receptor beta chains from one sample, sequenced in a study of T cells in localized non-small cell lung cancer. The data were produced by immunoSEQ multiplex PCR, yet TCRdb's version contains in-frame clones alone and is incomplete. The data hold 20,000 to 25,000 clones, with around 87% observed a single time. The sample in question was PBMCs, obtained before any cancer treatment. These TCRs come from a man aged 35 to 70 with stage II squamous cell lung carcinoma. Each CDR3 is given with its conserved first and last residue. Each record gives: CDR3 protein, CDR3 DNA, J gene, clone size, V gene, D gene. The D gene is left open where the match is weak. Clone size is shown for a subset of rows, as once, few, many or a class of expanded clone.

CASSSSLNTEAFF	TGCGCCAGCAGCTCATCCCTGAACACTGAAGCTTTCTTT	TRBJ1-1	.	TRBV10-2	.
CASSLGRRNQPQHF	TGTGCCAGCAGCTTAGGTCGGCGCAATCAGCCCCAGCATTTT	TRBJ1-5	.	TRBV5-6	.
CASSLKTPGVETQYF	TGTGCCAGCAGCTTGAAGACCCCGGGGGTAGAGACCCAGTACTTC	TRBJ2-5	.	TRBV5-4	.
CASSSDSALAKNIQYF	TGTGCCAGCAGCTCGGACAGTGCCCTAGCCAAAAACATTCAGTACTTC	TRBJ2-4	once	TRBV5-4	.
CASSLDTGGVYGDGYTF	TGTGCCAGCAGCTTGGATACAGGGGGCGTGTATGGGGATGGCTACACCTTC	TRBJ1-2	.	TRBV5-8	TRBD1
CASSSQGRFNTEAFF	TGTGCCAGCAGCTCACAGGGTCGATTTAACACTGAAGCTTTCTTT	TRBJ1-1	.	TRBV11-2	.
CASSPAFYGYTF	TGTGCCAGTAGTCCAGCTTTCTATGGCTACACCTTC	TRBJ1-2	.	TRBV19	.
CASSAPASGGLTGELFF	TGTGCCAGCAGCGCGCCTGCTAGCGGGGGACTAACCGGGGAGCTGTTTTTT	TRBJ2-2	.	TRBV5-5	TRBD2
CASMVASGTADTQYF	TGTGCCAGCATGGTCGCTAGCGGGACAGCAGATACGCAGTATTTT	TRBJ2-3	.	TRBV6-1	TRBD2
CAIAGGGGTEAFF	TGTGCCATCGCAGGGGGCGGGGGCACTGAAGCTTTCTTT	TRBJ1-1	.	TRBV5-4	TRBD1
CASRVGGGAEAFF	TGCGCCAGCAGGGTTGGAGGTGGGGCTGAAGCTTTCTTT	TRBJ1-1	.	TRBV5-1	.
CASSKRTGAESYTF	TGTGCCAGCAGCAAACGGACAGGGGCGGAGAGCTACACCTTC	TRBJ1-2	.	TRBV7-9	TRBD1
CASSFSGVSLAAFF	TGTGCCAGCAGCTTCTCAGGGGTTTCTCTTGCAGCTTTCTTT	TRBJ1-1	.	TRBV5-4	.
CASRLAVEGKTQYF	TGTGCAAGTCGACTAGCGGTCGAGGGAAAGACCCAGTACTTC	TRBJ2-5	.	TRBV12-2	.
CASSWDYNEQFF	TGTGCCAGCAGCTGGGACTACAATGAGCAGTTCTTC	TRBJ2-1	.	TRBV5-5	.
CASSFGPYNEQFF	TGTGCCAGCAGCTTCGGCCCTTACAATGAGCAGTTCTTC	TRBJ2-1	.	TRBV7-3	.
CASQLGGREAFF	TGTGCCAGCCAGCTCGGGGGGCGTGAAGCTTTCTTT	TRBJ1-1	.	TRBV11-2	.
CASSFDMNGYTF	TGTGCCAGCAGCTTTGACATGAATGGCTACACCTTC	TRBJ1-2	.	TRBV7-9	.
CASSPSGGYHEQYF	TGTGCCAGCAGCCCCTCCGGGGGCTACCACGAGCAGTACTTC	TRBJ2-7	once	TRBV6-5	.
CASSTQGSANEKLFF	TGTGCCAGTAGTACCCAGGGGTCGGCTAATGAAAAACTGTTTTTT	TRBJ1-4	.	TRBV19	.
CASGLEETQYF	TGTGCTAGTGGTTTAGAAGAGACCCAGTACTTC	TRBJ2-5	.	TRBV12-5	.
CAWDRGGSNQPQHF	TGTGCCTGGGACAGGGGGGGCAGCAATCAGCCCCAGCATTTT	TRBJ1-5	.	TRBV30	TRBD1
CASSPRTQTYEQYF	TGTGCCAGCTCACCGCGGACTCAAACCTACGAGCAGTACTTC	TRBJ2-7	.	TRBV18	.
CASGEGFSNQPQHF	TGTGCCAGCGGTGAGGGTTTTAGCAATCAGCCCCAGCATTTT	TRBJ1-5	.	TRBV19	.
CASKGGGGYGYTF	TGTGCCAGCAAGGGCGGGGGAGGCTATGGCTACACCTTC	TRBJ1-2	.	TRBV6-1	.
CASSLSVNQPQHF	TGTGCCAGCAGCTTATCCGTTAATCAGCCCCAGCATTTT	TRBJ1-5	.	TRBV7-3	.
CATSRDRLAGAEQYF	TGTGCCACCAGCAGAGATCGACTAGCGGGAGCCGAGCAGTACTTT	TRBJ2-7	.	TRBV15	TRBD2
CASSLAGTGHRGEQYF	TGTGCCAGCAGCTTAGCCGGGACAGGGCACCGGGGGGAGCAGTACTTC	TRBJ2-7	.	TRBV7-9	TRBD1
CASSLGGVGGAEQYF	TGTGCCAGCAGCTTAGGCGGCGTCGGGGGAGCCGAGCAGTACTTC	TRBJ2-7	once	TRBV7-9	.
CASRAGSNTEAFF	TGCGCCAGTAGAGCCGGGTCGAACACTGAAGCTTTCTTT	TRBJ1-1	.	TRBV10-1	.
CASSLRTGDNNEQFF	TGCGCCAGCAGCTTAAGGACAGGGGACAACAATGAGCAGTTCTTC	TRBJ2-1	once	TRBV5-1	TRBD1
CASFPSGISPPRLYEQYF	TGTGCCAGCTTCCCATCAGGTATCTCCCCCCCCCGATTATACGAGCAGTACTTC	TRBJ2-7	.	TRBV27	.
CASTPDRMRGYTF	TGTGCCAGTACCCCGGACAGGATGCGAGGCTACACCTTC	TRBJ1-2	.	TRBV19	TRBD1
CASSFSGGGQGETQYF	TGTGCCAGCAGTTTCTCGGGGGGGGGCCAGGGTGAGACCCAGTACTTC	TRBJ2-5	.	TRBV27	TRBD2
CASSDQGARGYTF	TGTGCCAGCAGTGATCAGGGGGCGCGAGGCTACACCTTC	TRBJ1-2	.	TRBV2	TRBD1
CASSLMFSSGRGEQFF	TGTGCCAGCAGCTTAATGTTTTCTAGCGGGAGGGGTGAGCAGTTCTTC	TRBJ2-1	.	TRBV5-5	TRBD2
CAWSVPGSYGYTF	TGTGCCTGGAGTGTACCGGGGAGCTATGGCTACACCTTC	TRBJ1-2	.	TRBV30	.
CASGEGGVTEAFF	TGTGCCAGCGGGGAGGGGGGAGTCACTGAAGCTTTCTTT	TRBJ1-1	.	TRBV6-1	.
CASSLAQVPDTQYF	TGTGCCAGCAGCTTGGCCCAAGTCCCAGATACGCAGTATTTT	TRBJ2-3	.	TRBV5-4	.
CASSHPDSQETQYF	TGTGCCAGCAGTCACCCCGACAGTCAAGAGACCCAGTACTTC	TRBJ2-5	.	TRBV6-6	.
CASSPDRDYGYTF	TGTGCCAGCAGCCCGGACAGGGACTATGGCTACACCTTC	TRBJ1-2	.	TRBV7-9	TRBD1
CASRKTGTGSNEQFF	TGTGCCAGCAGAAAGACAGGGACAGGGAGCAATGAGCAGTTCTTC	TRBJ2-1	.	TRBV28	TRBD1
CASSLTGGNQETQYF	TGCGCCAGCAGCTTGACAGGGGGAAACCAAGAGACCCAGTACTTC	TRBJ2-5	.	TRBV5-1	TRBD1
CASSSKTGAGKLFF	TGTGCCAGCAGCTCGAAGACAGGGGCAGGGAAACTGTTTTTT	TRBJ1-4	once	TRBV5-4	TRBD1
CASSSGLLTYNEQFF	TGTGCCAGCAGCTCCGGACTTCTTACCTACAATGAGCAGTTCTTC	TRBJ2-1	.	TRBV6-5	.
CASSQGLAGGDTQYF	TGTGCTAGCAGCCAGGGACTAGCGGGGGGAGATACGCAGTATTTT	TRBJ2-3	.	TRBV7-7	TRBD2